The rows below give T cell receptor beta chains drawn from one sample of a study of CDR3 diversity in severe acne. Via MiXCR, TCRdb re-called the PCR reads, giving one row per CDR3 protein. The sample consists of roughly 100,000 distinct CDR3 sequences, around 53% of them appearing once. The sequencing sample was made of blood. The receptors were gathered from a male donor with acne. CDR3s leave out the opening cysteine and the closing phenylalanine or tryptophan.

ATSLLGGNYGYT | TRBJ1-2 | TRBV15
ASSHNRSPYEQY | TRBJ2-7 | TRBV18
ASSIGWNSMNTEAF | TRBJ1-1 | TRBV19
SVALTSGPLGELF | TRBJ2-2 | TRBV20-1
ASIATGSNEKLF | TRBJ1-4 | TRBV12-3/TRBV12-4
ASMVAGGDTGELF | TRBJ2-2 | TRBV19
ASSPGTKQTAEQY | TRBJ2-7 | TRBV3-1
ASSPGVGYGYT | TRBJ1-2 | TRBV28
ASSQVLGSGANVLT | TRBJ2-6 | TRBV4-2
ASRGPNQPQH | TRBJ1-5 | TRBV19
ATSSLELAATQY | TRBJ2-5 | TRBV15
ASSRRGSSYNEQF | TRBJ2-1 | TRBV6-6
SAMRLDRTDTQY | TRBJ2-3 | TRBV20-1
ASTGFEGLSSGNTIY | TRBJ1-3 | TRBV5-6
ASSSSGGALETQY | TRBJ2-5 | TRBV9
ASSAGTGDNSPLH | TRBJ1-6 | TRBV12-3/TRBV12-4
AISESGTGFNYGYT | TRBJ1-2 | TRBV10-3
SVQTPRETQY | . | TRBV29-1
AIPGLATLNEQF | TRBJ2-1 | TRBV25-1
SARDRSTDTQY | TRBJ2-3 | TRBV20-1
ASSKRRGNTEAF | TRBJ1-1 | TRBV7-8
ATSRDRENTEAF | TRBJ1-1 | TRBV15
ATSGGTASDNEQF | TRBJ2-1 | TRBV24-1
ATSSTGHEQY | TRBJ2-7 | TRBV24-1
ATSRVVLPLPTDTQY | TRBJ2-3 | TRBV15
ASSQTRRGNQPQH | TRBJ1-5 | TRBV4-1
ASSDPSAGREETQY | TRBJ2-5 | TRBV11-2
ASSPRGIDRVYEQY | TRBJ2-7 | TRBV7-2
SARADSSYEQY | TRBJ2-7 | TRBV20-1
ASSYGQGPGANVLT | TRBJ2-6 | TRBV5-6
ASSLAGTYQETQY | TRBJ2-5 | TRBV13
ASSLDSVNNNSPLH | TRBJ1-6 | TRBV7-8
ASSLALWENTIY | TRBJ1-3 | TRBV7-6
ASSSQGRYEQY | TRBJ2-7 | TRBV7-9
ATSSWGDRETQY | TRBJ2-5 | TRBV15
ASSLWQEKEAQY | TRBJ2-5 | TRBV12-3/TRBV12-4
ASSEAEAPYEQY | TRBJ2-7 | TRBV6-1
ASSLASLNTEAF | TRBJ1-1 | TRBV11-1
ASRKSDREGSPLH | TRBJ1-6 | TRBV2
ASSVVAGVRETQY | TRBJ2-5 | TRBV9
ASNPRGKQY | TRBJ2-7 | TRBV6-5
ASSDSTDTQY | TRBJ2-3 | TRBV7-9
ASSQGPNTEAF | TRBJ1-1 | TRBV3-1
ASSLSGGHTGELF | TRBJ2-2 | TRBV7-9
ASSLVGELSYGYT | TRBJ1-2 | TRBV7-8
SGLAGVGQETQY | TRBJ2-5 | TRBV20-1
ASSDFGRSNEKLF | TRBJ1-4 | TRBV2
ASSLPGANEKLF | TRBJ1-4 | TRBV6-1
ASSLRAGEQY | TRBJ2-7 | TRBV9
ASIGGPGETQY | TRBJ2-5 | TRBV6-2/TRBV6-3
ASSSPRTADYGYT | TRBJ1-2 | TRBV7-3
ATSREGRSYEQY | TRBJ2-7 | TRBV15
ASKPTTSSVYNEQF | TRBJ2-1 | TRBV28
ATSRDRASGNTIY | TRBJ1-3 | TRBV15